This TCR beta chain was found in a study of control samples from healthy donors and cancer patients. Profiled with immunoSEQ multiplex PCR; TCRdb holds only in-frame clones, not every one. Here the sample spans some 120,000 clones, approximately 92% being singletons. The CDR3 has 13 amino acids. V gave up 6 bases and J gave up 6 bases, with 15 bases separating them. Germline CDR1 reads MDHEN; CDR2 reads SYDVKM. The receptor comes from a man younger than 30 in good health. The sample taken for sequencing was blood. J is TRBJ2-7 and V is TRBV28; possibly TRBD1 for D (6 bases). CDR3 sequence (DNA): TGTGCCAGCAGACGTAATACAGGGACCGAGCAGTACTTC. As protein: CASRRNTGTEQYF.